The 7 T cell receptor beta chains below were found in one sample sequenced in a study of T cells in Graves' hyperthyroidism and ophthalmopathy. The investigators amplified TCR beta CDR3 regions from RNA transcripts. Researchers ran a first-round RT-PCR on the TCR CDR3 using the HTBI primer set. TCRdb redid the calling of the multiplex PCR reads with MiXCR, one entry per CDR3 protein. The profile shows about 380,000 distinct CDR3 sequences, around 18% of them singletons. The specimen was blood. The receptor set was obtained from a man between 18 and 35 years old with Graves' ophthalmopathy.

This clonotype was seen at least ten times. The chain recombines TRBV5-6 with TRBJ1-1; 8 bases line up with TRBD1. Germline CDR1 is SGHDT and CDR2 is YYEEEE. CDR3 size: 16 residues. J gave up 3 bases and V 5 bases, and 12 bases lay outside the gene matches. CDR3 region: CASSYDDRGWDTEAFF. CDR3 DNA sequence: TGTGCCAGCAGTTACGACGACAGGGGCTGGGACACTGAAGCTTTCTTT. The variable domain in full, completed from reference TRBV5-6 and TRBJ1-1, reads DAGVTQSPTHLIKTRGQQVTLRCSPKSGHDTVSWYQQALGQGPQFIFQYYEEEERQRGNFPDRFSGHQFPNYSSELNVNALLLGDSALYLCASSYDDRGWDTEAFFGQGTRLTVV.

The V gene is TRBV2, the J gene TRBJ2-1; no definite D call. The germline CDR1 and CDR2 sequences are SNHLY and FYNNEI. The CDR3 runs to 13 residues. Trimming left V 8 bases short and J 9 bases short, with 17 bases between. The CDR3: CASALTRAVEQFF. Here the CDR3 DNA reads TGTGCCAGCGCCCTAACTCGGGCCGTTGAGCAGTTCTTC. Full variable domain (rest looked up from reference TRBV2 and TRBJ2-1): EPEVTQTPSHQVTQMGQEVILRCVPISNHLYFYWYRQILGQKVEFLVSFYNNEISEKSEIFDDQFSVERPDGSNFTLKIRSTKLEDSAMYFCASALTRAVEQFFGPGTRLTVL.

This chain joins TRBV10-2 and TRBJ2-7; maybe TRBD2 (6 bases). The CDR3 is 16 residues long. V dropped 4 bases and J dropped 2 bases, with 18 bases sitting between them. Germline CDR1 and CDR2: WSHSY and SAAADI. The CDR3 loop is CASSGPTRLSTYEQYF. CDR3 nucleotide sequence: TGCGCCAGCAGTGGGCCGACTAGGTTGTCAACCTACGAGCAGTACTTC.

V usage is TRBV19 and J usage is TRBJ1-1; the D is unclear. Trimming cost V 7 bases and J 2 bases, with 14 bases left between them. The CDR3 runs to 14 residues. The germline gives CDR1 LNHDA, CDR2 SQIVND (reference sequence). CDR3 in DNA: TGTGCCAGTACTAACCCGCAGACCAACACTGAAGCTTTCTTT. Translated, it gives CASTNPQTNTEAFF.

The V call is TRBV24-1, the J call TRBJ2-5; 9 bases map to TRBD1. V lost 4 bases, J lost 5 bases, and 4 bases stayed unmatched. There are 14 residues in the CDR3. The germline V gene encodes CDR1 KGHDR and CDR2 SFDVKD. This chain's CDR3 is CATSDRTGVETQYF. CDR3 nucleotides: TGTGCCACCAGTGACAGGACAGGGGTCGAGACCCAGTACTTC.

The chain links TRBV7-9 to TRBJ2-7; D possibly matches TRBD1 or TRBD2 (5 bases each). The CDR3 has 15 residues. Trimming shortened V by 2 bases and J by 2 bases, and 13 bases separated the two germline ends. In germline, CDR1 is SEHNR, CDR2 FQNEAQ (reference sequence). CDR3 protein: CASSLTRGTTYEQYF. The CDR3 DNA follows: TGTGCCAGCAGCTTAACACGGGGCACGACCTACGAGCAGTACTTC. The complete variable domain, with remaining parts taken from reference TRBV7-9 and TRBJ2-7, reads DTGVSQNPRHKITKRGQNVTFRCDPISEHNRLYWYRQTLGQGPEFLTYFQNEAQLEKSRLLSDRFSAERPKGSFSTLEIQRTEQGDSAMYLCASSLTRGTTYEQYFGPGTRLTVT.

This clonotype was detected only a few times. The chain uses TRBV4-1 and TRBJ1-4; 7 bases are shared with TRBD1. Germline loops: CDR1 MGHRA, CDR2 YSYEKL. The junction had 11 bases not matched to a gene; V was cut back by 3 bases and J by 4 bases. This CDR3 has 17 residues. This CDR3 reads CASSHQARTGFNEKLFF. In nucleotides, the CDR3 is TGCGCCAGCAGCCACCAAGCCAGGACAGGCTTTAATGAAAAACTGTTTTTT.